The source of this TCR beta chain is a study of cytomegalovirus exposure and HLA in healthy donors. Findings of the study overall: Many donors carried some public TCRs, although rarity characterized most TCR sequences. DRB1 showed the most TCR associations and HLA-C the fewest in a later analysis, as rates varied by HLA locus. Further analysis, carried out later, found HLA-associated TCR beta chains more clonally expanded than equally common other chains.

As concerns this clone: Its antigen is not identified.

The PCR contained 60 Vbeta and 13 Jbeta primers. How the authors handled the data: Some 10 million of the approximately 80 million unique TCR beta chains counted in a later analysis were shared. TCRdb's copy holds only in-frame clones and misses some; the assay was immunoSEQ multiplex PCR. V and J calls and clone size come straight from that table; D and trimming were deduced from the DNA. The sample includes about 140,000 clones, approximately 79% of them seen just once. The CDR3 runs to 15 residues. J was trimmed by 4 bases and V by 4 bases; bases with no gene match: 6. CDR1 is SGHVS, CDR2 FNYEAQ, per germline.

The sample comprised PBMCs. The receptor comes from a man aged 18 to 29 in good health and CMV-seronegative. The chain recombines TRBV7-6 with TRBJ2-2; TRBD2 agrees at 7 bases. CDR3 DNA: TGTGCCAGCAGCTCACCAGCGGGGACCACCGGGGAGCTGTTTTTT. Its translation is CASSSPAGTTGELFF.